This T cell receptor (beta chain) was sequenced for a study of blood T cell repertoires in COVID-19. Study background: The United States, Italy and Spain provided the acute and convalescent COVID-19 samples. Sources were T cells, B-cell-depleted T cells, or PBMCs; the material itself was cDNA or gDNA.

The data were produced by immunoSEQ multiplex PCR, yet TCRdb's version contains in-frame clones alone and is incomplete. Counted here are roughly 340,000 clones, roughly nine tenths occurring once; the ten biggest clones make up 1%. Assignments of participants to cohorts depended upon their own reported clinical history. With 0 bases removed from V and 0 bases from J, the gap between germline ends came to 6 bases. CDR3 length: 15 amino acids. CDR1 is KGHSH and CDR2 is LQKENI in the germline V gene. This chain connects TRBV18 to TRBJ1-3; no clear D. Sequencing input: PBMCs or T cells enriched from blood (not recorded which). The clonotype originates from a man between 18 and 29 years old who had recovered from COVID-19. The CDR3 DNA follows: TGTGCCAGCTCACCACCGAGGATCTCTGGAAACACCATATATTTT. Its translation: CASSPPRISGNTIYF.